This T cell receptor beta chain was sequenced for a study of T cell responses to AZD1222 COVID-19 vaccine. The overall study: Second-dose schedules of about 4 or about 12 weeks were combined. Study-wide results and caveats: With two AZD1222 doses given, Spike-specific TCR breadth and depth both rose.

Profiled with immunoSEQ multiplex PCR; TCRdb holds only in-frame clones, not every one. The sample lists 100,000 to 150,000 clones; roughly nine tenths were seen once. The CDR3 length is 16 residues. CDR1 is SGHRS, CDR2 YFSETQ, per germline. V shed 2 bases and J 1 base; nucleotides not matched to a gene: 5. Comments on this clone: What it binds is not known.

The J gene is TRBJ2-7, the V gene TRBV5-1; TRBD2 matches 11 bases. This TCR derives from an adult in good health. Sequences were derived from peripheral blood, sampled on day 0 of AZD1222 vaccination. This CDR3 reads CASSFTGTSGSYEQYF. In DNA form, the CDR3 reads TGCGCCAGCAGCTTTACCGGGACTAGCGGATCCTACGAGCAGTACTTC.